This TCR beta chain derives from a study of T cells in Graves' hyperthyroidism and ophthalmopathy. To note about this clonotype: What it binds is unknown.

V was shortened by 0 bases and J by 4 bases, with 9 bases between the two germline ends. The CDR3 is 14 residues long. The V gene's germline CDR1 is SGHTA and CDR2 FQGNSA. The TCR beta CDR3 regions underwent amplification using RNA transcripts as the source. The TCR CDR3 first-round RT-PCR relied on the HTBI primer set. MiXCR, applied by TCRdb to the multiplex PCR reads, yields one record per CDR3 protein. The data contain some 500,000 distinct CDR3 sequences, around 15% of them seen just once; the ten biggest clones take up 25% to 35%. PBMCs were sourced from approximately 9.3 ml fresh peripheral blood. General study points: Most expanded thyroid clonotypes above 0.001 recurred in blood.

The chain carries TRBV7-2 and TRBJ1-2, with TRBD1 as a possible D gene (5 bases). The clonotype originates from a woman between 25 and 40 years old with Graves' ophthalmopathy. The sequencing sample was made of blood. In DNA form, the CDR3 reads TGTGCCAGCAGCTTAGCGGCGGGGGTCTATGGCTACACCTTC. Protein product: CASSLAAGVYGYTF. Complete variable domain (other parts from reference TRBV7-2 and TRBJ1-2): GAGVSQSPSNKVTEKGKDVELRCDPISGHTALYWYRQSLGQGLEFLIYFQGNSAPDKSGLPSDRFSAERTGGSVSTLTIQRTQQEDSAVYLCASSLAAGVYGYTFGSGTRLTVV.